What follows are 15 T cell receptor beta chains derived from one specimen sequenced in a study of shared clonotypes between healthy human individuals. Assay used: immunoSEQ multiplex PCR; TCRdb lists only in-frame clones, some missing. The sample holds 150,000 to 200,000 clones, approximately 95% seen once. Sequencing was done on a sample of naive CD4+ T cells sorted from blood. The subset: CD45RA+ positively selected. The receptors stem from a woman aged 30 to 39 in good health.

V usage is TRBV28 and J usage is TRBJ1-4, with D uncertain. The CDR3 sequence is 13 residues long. The germline V and J ends were trimmed by 7 bases and 7 bases, with 13 bases remaining between them. The germline V gene encodes CDR1 MDHEN and CDR2 SYDVKM. For the CDR3, the DNA is TGTGCCAGCAAGGGAGGGAGCGGTGAAAAACTGTTTTTT. It yields the protein CASKGGSGEKLFF.

The chain is built from TRBV27 and TRBJ1-2; TRBD1 is a possible D gene (5 bases). Trimming pared 2 bases from V and 3 bases from J, leaving 10 bases between. The CDR3 contains 14 residues. Germline V gene data show CDR1 as MNHEY and CDR2 as SMNVEV (reference sequence). DNA for the CDR3: TGTGCCAGCAGTTTACGCAGGGCTGACTATGGCTACACCTTC. Translating gives CASSLRRADYGYTF.

The chain carries TRBV5-4 and TRBJ1-1; unclear D gene. This CDR3 region has 15 residues. V was cut by 0 bases and J by 0 bases, with 9 bases left in between. CDR1 is SGHNT, CDR2 YYREEE, per germline (reference sequence). Here the CDR3 DNA reads TGTGCCAGCAGCTTGGGAGGCAGTGTGAACACTGAAGCTTTCTTT. Residues: CASSLGGSVNTEAFF. Supplemented by reference TRBV5-4 and TRBJ1-1, the full variable domain reads ETGVTQSPTHLIKTRGQQVTLRCSSQSGHNTVSWYQQALGQGPQFIFQYYREEENGRGNFPPRFSGLQFPNYSSELNVNALELDDSALYLCASSLGGSVNTEAFFGQGTRLTVV.

V gene TRBV7-9 combines with J gene TRBJ2-1; D not resolved. The CDR3 sequence is 16 residues long. V dropped 2 bases and J dropped 1 base, with 12 bases sitting between them. Germline assignment: CDR1 SEHNR and CDR2 FQNEAQ (reference sequence). In DNA, the CDR3 is TGTGCCAGCAGCTTAAAGGCAGCGAGTTCCTACAATGAGCAGTTCTTC. This encodes CASSLKAASSYNEQFF.

This rearrangement joins TRBV19 to TRBJ2-5, with a possible D match to TRBD2 (6 bases). V shed 7 bases and J shed 7 bases, with 25 bases lying between them. The CDR3 covers 16 residues. The germline gives CDR1 LNHDA, CDR2 SQIVND (reference sequence). The CDR3 sequence is CASMGKGGSKRGTQYF. The CDR3 DNA follows: TGTGCCAGTATGGGGAAGGGAGGATCCAAACGGGGGACCCAGTACTTC.

This clone was seen more than once but under ten times. The genes are TRBV7-6 and TRBJ2-7, with 11 bases lining up with TRBD1. Germline values: CDR1 SGHVS, CDR2 FNYEAQ. CDR3 size: 16 residues. The V segment lost 5 bases and the J segment 6 bases; nucleotides outside the gene matches: 12. CDR3 bases: TGTGCCAGCAGCCAAGGACAGGGGGCCACCAGGGGCGAGCAGTACTTC. Translating gives CASSQGQGATRGEQYF.

Only one count was recorded for this clone. The chain couples TRBV2 to TRBJ2-7; D could derive from TRBD1 or TRBD2 (5 bases each). There are 16 residues in the CDR3. CDR1 is SNHLY, CDR2 FYNNEI, per germline. The ends were cut back, 6 bases at V and 4 bases at J, with 22 bases in the middle. CDR3 in amino acids: CASSTTRLGRLYEQYF. CDR3 nucleotides: TGTGCCAGCAGCACTACTAGATTGGGGCGATTATACGAGCAGTACTTC.

V gene TRBV21-1 combines with J gene TRBJ2-7; TRBD2 is taken as the D call from the table, unchecked against the DNA. TRBV21-1 is a documented pseudogene. The CDR3 is 22 amino acids. The CDR3 sequence: CASSNQKKPEGLAGGLIHEQYF. The CDR3 DNA sequence: TGTGCCAGCAGCAACCAGAAGAAACCGGAGGGACTAGCGGGAGGGCTGATCCACGAGCAGTACTTC.

The V gene is TRBV5-6, the J gene TRBJ2-7; D is perhaps TRBD2 (5 bases). Germline-derived CDR1 and CDR2 are SGHDT and YYEEEE. The CDR3 contains 14 residues. The V end lost 0 bases, the J end lost 6 bases, and 13 bases lay between the germline ends. The chain's CDR3 is CASSLGGNDREQYF. CDR3 in DNA: TGTGCCAGCAGCTTGGGAGGGAACGACCGCGAGCAGTACTTC.

This chain joins TRBV18 and TRBJ2-3; no clear D gene. CDR3 size: 15 residues. In germline, CDR1 is KGHSH, CDR2 LQKENI. The V end lost 4 bases, the J end lost 1 base, and 12 bases lay between the germline ends. The CDR3 loop reads CASSLSEPRTDTQYF. The CDR3, as DNA: TGTGCCAGCTCACTATCGGAGCCCCGCACAGATACGCAGTATTTT.

The rearrangement uses TRBV28 and TRBJ2-1, with TRBD1 matching 8 bases. V lost 10 bases to trimming and J lost 2 bases; unmatched junction nucleotides: 7. Germline V gene sequence: CDR1 MDHEN, CDR2 SYDVKM. The CDR3 sequence is 14 residues long. CDR3 sequence: CATQTGDTYNEQFF. CDR3 in DNA: TGTGCCACCCAGACAGGGGACACCTACAATGAGCAGTTCTTC.

This sequence joins TRBV27 and TRBJ2-7, with D possibly matching TRBD2 (6 bases). CDR1 and CDR2 (germline): MNHEY, SMNVEV (reference sequence). CDR3 length: 22 amino acids. V was pared by 3 bases and J by 2 bases, with 35 bases between. CDR3 sequence (DNA): TGTGCCAGCAGTTTCACGGGGGATGCGGGAATAGGCATGCCGCATGCCCCCTACGAGCAGTACTTC. Its translation is CASSFTGDAGIGMPHAPYEQYF.

This clone was seen a single time. The chain couples TRBV5-1 to TRBJ2-1, with TRBD2 matching over 11 bases. The CDR3 is 17 residues long. Germline values: CDR1 SGHRS, CDR2 YFSETQ. Trimming cost V 1 base and J 4 bases; bases outside gene matches: 7. The CDR3 DNA reads TGCGCCAGCAGCTTGCTGGTAGCGGGAGGGGGATACAATGAGCAGTTCTTC. Protein sequence: CASSLLVAGGGYNEQFF.

Here the CDR3 DNA reads TGTGCCAGTAAACCGGGACAGGGCCTTCCCGGAGAGCAGTACTTC. It encodes CASKPGQGLPGEQYF. The gene calls are TRBV19 and TRBJ2-7; 9 nucleotides match TRBD1. Trimming took 7 bases from V and 7 from J; bases not matched to a gene: 14. The CDR3 totals 15 residues. CDR1 and CDR2 (germline): LNHDA, SQIVND (reference sequence). Variable domain in full (rest from reference TRBV19 and TRBJ2-7): DGGITQSPKYLFRKEGQNVTLSCEQNLNHDAMYWYRQDPGQGLRLIYYSQIVNDFQKGDIAEGYSVSREKKESFPLTVTSAQKNPTAFYLCASKPGQGLPGEQYFGPGTRLTVT.

The chain links TRBV15 to TRBJ2-5, with D hard to call. Germline-derived CDR1 and CDR2 are LNHNV and YYDKDF (reference sequence). The CDR3 is 14 residues long. V lost 0 bases and J lost 4, with 9 bases in between. The CDR3 DNA is TGTGCCACCAGCAGAGATAGGGTGTCAGAGACCCAGTACTTC. Its translation: CATSRDRVSETQYF.